The TCR beta chain described here comes from a study of T-cell reconstitution after alpha-beta-depleted transplantation in children (dated by TCRdb to 2015 to 2016). With respect to the entire study: Using TCR repertoire profiling, the study quantitatively followed how T-cell immune reconstitution unfolded in children after TCRalphabeta/CD19-depleted allogeneic hematopoietic cell transplantation.

Ends trimmed: V by 6 bases, J by 0 bases; bases unmatched to a gene: 8. The CDR3 measures 17 amino acids from cysteine to phenylalanine. Here the CDR3 DNA is all that survives: 51 bases in frame from base 1. Looking up the germline V gene yields CDR1 MNHNS and CDR2 SASEGT. This clonotype has only a few counts. Its recognized antigen is unknown. No much larger clone exists at a distance of one base, and base qualities are not known. Libraries were constructed by PCR. Sequencer: Illumina HiSeq 2500. TCR library preparation used molecular barcoding, with unique molecular identifiers applied to normalize quantification of the TCRbeta repertoire. TCRdb redid the processing of the public reads, applying fastp at Q25 and MiXCR, and retained in-frame beta chains. Entries are consolidated by CDR3 protein sequence, retaining the most common genes and DNA. Here the sample has about 360,000 distinct CDR3 sequences; 13% occur a single time. The leading ten clones occupy over 3.5% of the sample.

This specimen was PBMCs, taken from the stem cell graft. In this chain, TRBV6-1 is recombined with TRBJ2-6; TRBD1 matches 7 bases in the middle. The clonotype was recovered from a human donor who donated a stem cell graft to a child with Fanconi anemia. DNA sequence: TGTGCCAGCAGCTTTGGGACAGCGGTCTCTGGGGCCAACGTCCTGACTTTC. Its translation is CASSFGTAVSGANVLTF.